The next 20 T cell receptor beta chains were all read from a single sample in a study of cytomegalovirus exposure and HLA in healthy donors. The repertoire was sequenced with immunoSEQ multiplex PCR; TCRdb's copy has only in-frame clones and lacks some. Of 150,000 to 200,000 clones in the sample, roughly 82% were seen once. The sequenced sample was PBMCs. The receptors were sampled from a woman aged 18-30 years in good health and CMV-seronegative.

J is TRBJ2-3 and V is TRBV6-5, with a possible D match to TRBD2 (5 bases). CDR1 MNHEY and CDR2 SVGAGI come from the germline V gene. V was cut by 0 bases and J by 7 bases, with 17 bases left in between. This CDR3 is built from 16 residues. The CDR3 DNA follows: TGTGCCAGCAGTTACTCAATGGACCATAGCGCAAATACGCAGTATTTT. Translation: CASSYSMDHSANTQYF.

The chain carries TRBV5-4 and TRBJ2-7; D possibly corresponds to TRBD2 (5 bases). Germline V CDR1 and CDR2: SGHNT, YYREEE (reference sequence). Trimming shortened V by 0 bases and J by 4 bases, and 11 bases separated the two germline ends. This CDR3 contains 14 residues. The CDR3: CASSLGHGEYEQYF. The CDR3 region has the DNA TGTGCCAGCAGCTTGGGTCACGGGGAGTACGAGCAGTACTTC.

The chain links TRBV6-1 to TRBJ2-7, with 10 bases matching TRBD1. After removal of 8 bases from V and 1 base from J, the junction contained 5 bases not matched to a gene. CDR1 and CDR2 from the germline V gene are MNHNS and SASEGT. CDR3 length: 14 residues. The CDR3 DNA follows: TGTGCCAGCCACCGGACAGGGGGATCCTACGAGCAGTACTTC. This sequence encodes CASHRTGGSYEQYF.

The chain carries TRBV7-2 and TRBJ1-2; D may be TRBD1 (5 bases). This CDR3 is 16 amino acids long. Germline V CDR1 and CDR2: SGHTA, FQGNSA. Deletions cut 1 base from V and 2 bases from J, with 14 bases between. The CDR3 nucleotides are TGTGCCAGCAGCTTAGGCTCGACAGCTTTGAACTATGGCTACACCTTC. It specifies CASSLGSTALNYGYTF.

The CDR3 region is CATAGFRTDTQYF. CDR3 coding DNA: TGTGCCACGGCAGGGTTCCGCACAGATACGCAGTATTTT. The chain links TRBV7-3 to TRBJ2-3, with a tentative D call TRBD1 (5 bases). V was clipped by 10 bases and J by 1 base, with 12 bases between them. The CDR3 is 13 amino acids. CDR1 and CDR2 (germline): SGHTA, FQGTGA.

The V gene is TRBV7-3, the J gene TRBJ2-3; 11 nucleotides align to TRBD2. Germline assignment: CDR1 SGHTA and CDR2 FQGTGA. J lost 3 bases, V lost 5 bases, and 7 bases had no gene match. This CDR3 spans 16 amino acids. CDR3 DNA sequence: TGTGCCAGCAGCCGTGGGACTAGCGGAGATACAGATACGCAGTATTTT. Translating it yields CASSRGTSGDTDTQYF. The whole variable domain, remainder taken from reference TRBV7-3 and TRBJ2-3, is GAGVSQTPSNKVTEKGKYVELRCDPISGHTALYWYRQSLGQGPEFLIYFQGTGAADDSGLPNDRFFAVRPEGSVSTLKIQRTERGDSAVYLCASSRGTSGDTDTQYFGPGTRLTVL.

The genes are TRBV12-5 and TRBJ2-7, with D unresolved. From germline, CDR1 is LGHNT and CDR2 FRNRAP. The CDR3 is 13 residues long. V lost 0 bases, J lost 7 bases, and 10 bases lay in between. CDR3 loop: CASGLVRSREQYF. CDR3 coding DNA: TGTGCTAGTGGTTTGGTACGGAGTCGGGAGCAGTACTTC. The full variable domain, completed using reference TRBV12-5 and TRBJ2-7, is DARVTQTPRHKVTEMGQEVTMRCQPILGHNTVFWYRQTMMQGLELLAYFRNRAPLDDSGMPKDRFSAEMPDATLATLKIQPSEPRDSAVYFCASGLVRSREQYFGPGTRLTVT.

The chain joins TRBV6-1 to TRBJ1-2, with TRBD1 as a possible D gene (6 bases). The CDR3 runs to 14 residues. V lost 1 base, J lost 2 bases, and 8 bases lay in between. Germline CDR1 MNHNS, CDR2 SASEGT. CDR3 sequence (DNA): TGTGCCAGCAGTGAAGATACAGGGAACTATGGCTACACCTTC. Its protein product is CASSEDTGNYGYTF.

The chain uses TRBV11-2 and TRBJ1-2, with 7 positions matching TRBD1. The CDR3 sequence is 13 residues long. The V gene end was trimmed by 6 bases and the J gene end by 8 bases; junction bases not matched to a gene: 9. From germline, CDR1 is SGHAT and CDR2 FQNNGV. The CDR3 spells CASRRTGAEGYTF. The CDR3 DNA reads TGTGCCAGCAGACGGACAGGAGCGGAGGGCTACACCTTC. The variable domain in full, completed from reference TRBV11-2 and TRBJ1-2, reads EAGVAQSPRYKIIEKRQSVAFWCNPISGHATLYWYQQILGQGPKLLIQFQNNGVVDDSQLPKDRFSAERLKGVDSTLKIQPAKLEDSAVYLCASRRTGAEGYTFGSGTRLTVV.

This clone was seen only once. This sequence joins TRBV30 and TRBJ1-3; D is possibly TRBD1 (5 bases). Trimming pared 4 bases from V and 4 bases from J, leaving 14 bases between. CDR3 length: 14 amino acids. Germline CDR1 GTSNPN, CDR2 SVGIG (reference sequence). The CDR3 loop is CAWKENGGGNTIYF. For the CDR3, the DNA is TGTGCCTGGAAAGAAAACGGGGGAGGAAACACCATATATTTT.

This chain joins TRBV6-5 and TRBJ2-5; 10 bases match TRBD2. The CDR3 runs 15 residues. The junction had 5 bases not matched to a gene; V was cut back by 2 bases and J by 5 bases. Germline V lookup: CDR1 MNHEY, CDR2 SVGAGI. CDR3 DNA sequence: TGTGCCAGCAGTTACGCGCATAGCGGGAGGGAGACCCAGTACTTC. The encoded protein is CASSYAHSGRETQYF.

The chain employs TRBV7-9 and TRBJ1-2; TRBD1 aligns across 9 bases. V was pared by 5 bases and J by 8 bases, with 9 bases of the junction left unmatched. Germline lookup yields CDR1 SEHNR and CDR2 FQNEAQ (reference sequence). CDR3 length: 14 residues. The CDR3 sequence: CASSQMWTGEGYTF. The DNA of the CDR3 is TGTGCCAGCAGCCAAATGTGGACAGGGGAAGGCTACACCTTC. Complete variable domain (other parts from reference TRBV7-9 and TRBJ1-2): DTGVSQNPRHKITKRGQNVTFRCDPISEHNRLYWYRQTLGQGPEFLTYFQNEAQLEKSRLLSDRFSAERPKGSFSTLEIQRTEQGDSAMYLCASSQMWTGEGYTFGSGTRLTVV.

The chain is built from TRBV18 and TRBJ2-2; TRBD2 is a possible D gene (6 bases). Looked up from germline, CDR1 is KGHSH and CDR2 is LQKENI. With 0 bases removed from V and 4 bases from J, the gap between germline ends came to 6 bases. This CDR3 region has 14 residues. The CDR3 DNA sequence: TGTGCCAGCTCACCACCGGAGGGCACCGGGGAGCTGTTTTTT. Its translation: CASSPPEGTGELFF.

The CDR3 DNA reads as TGTGCCACAAAGCAGGGGTACACTGAAGCTTTCTTT. This gives the protein CATKQGYTEAFF. The gene calls are TRBV27 and TRBJ1-1, with a weak D call TRBD1 (6 bases). Germline V gives CDR1 MNHEY, CDR2 SMNVEV (reference sequence). V dropped 10 bases and J dropped 3 bases, with 12 bases sitting between them. The CDR3 runs to 12 residues.

The V gene is TRBV2, the J gene TRBJ1-1, with 8 bases aligning to TRBD1. CDR1 is SNHLY and CDR2 is FYNNEI in the germline V gene. V shed 6 bases and J 8 bases; nucleotides not matched to a gene: 8. The length of the CDR3 is 13 residues. The CDR3 sequence: CASRLGTGLEAFF. CDR3 sequence (DNA): TGTGCCAGCAGGCTCGGGACAGGTTTGGAAGCTTTCTTT.

This clone was recorded once. The chain combines TRBV5-1 with TRBJ2-5; the match to TRBD1 covers 9 bases. The CDR3 extends over 14 amino acids. V lost 4 bases, J lost 4 bases, and 5 bases stayed unmatched. CDR1 is SGHRS, CDR2 YFSETQ, per germline. CDR3 region: CASSITGGLETQYF. The DNA for the CDR3 is TGCGCCAGCAGCATCACAGGGGGCTTAGAGACCCAGTACTTC.

The chain recombines TRBV19 with TRBJ1-1, with D perhaps TRBD1 (5 bases). From germline, CDR1 is LNHDA and CDR2 SQIVND (reference sequence). The CDR3 is 13 amino acids. The V gene lost 3 bases and the J gene lost 5 bases, with 10 bases spanning the gap. CDR3 loop: CASSIPRGTEAFF. In DNA form, the CDR3 reads TGTGCCAGTAGTATCCCCCGGGGGACTGAAGCTTTCTTT.

This chain links TRBV10-3 with TRBJ1-1, with no clear D. Between the trimmed V and J ends, which lost 3 bases and 1 base, there was a span of 12 bases. The germline V gene encodes CDR1 ENHRY and CDR2 SYGVKD. The length of the CDR3 is 15 residues. This CDR3 reads CAISETGQPNTEAFF. DNA for the CDR3: TGTGCCATCAGTGAAACTGGGCAGCCGAACACTGAAGCTTTCTTT.

The genes are TRBV15 and TRBJ2-7; D not resolved. Germline V gene sequence: CDR1 LNHNV, CDR2 YYDKDF (reference sequence). CDR3 size: 14 residues. V was clipped by 0 bases and J by 5 bases, with 11 bases between them. The CDR3 DNA reads as TGTGCCACCAGCAGAGATATCCTACAGAACGAGCAGTACTTC. Protein: CATSRDILQNEQYF.

The chain recombines TRBV7-9 with TRBJ1-3, with D perhaps TRBD1 (5 bases). V dropped 4 bases and J dropped 4 bases, with 11 bases sitting between them. Germline lookup yields CDR1 SEHNR and CDR2 FQNEAQ (reference sequence). The length of the CDR3 is 14 residues. The chain's CDR3 is CASSSQGQGNTIYF. The CDR3 DNA is TGTGCCAGCAGCTCCCAGGGTCAGGGAAACACCATATATTTT.